This passage covers 11 T cell receptor beta chains from one sample sequenced in a study of cytotoxic CD8 clonotypes in ibrutinib-treated CLL. Only in-frame clones appear in the TCRdb table, and some are missing; sequencing was by immunoSEQ multiplex PCR. This sample carries more than 50,000 clones, approximately 62% of them seen once, and the ten largest clones take roughly 14%. The sample consisted of PBMCs, taken after 12 months of ibrutinib treatment. The source of these receptors is a human donor with chronic lymphocytic leukemia.

The chain employs TRBV5-1 and TRBJ1-1, with no clear D. The CDR3 spans 14 residues. Germline CDR1 and CDR2: SGHRS and YFSETQ. Trimming took off 1 base at V and 2 bases at J, with 9 bases between the two ends. CDR3 protein: CASSLNAANTEAFF. CDR3 in DNA: TGCGCCAGCAGCTTGAACGCGGCTAACACTGAAGCTTTCTTT.

This clone was picked up one time. The V and J genes are TRBV2 and TRBJ1-1; D gene uncertain. V shed 2 bases and J shed 2 bases, with 9 bases lying between them. The germline CDR1 and CDR2 sequences are SNHLY and FYNNEI. This CDR3 contains 14 residues. CDR3 loop: CASSERLANTEAFF. The CDR3 coding sequence is TGTGCCAGCAGTGAACGACTGGCTAACACTGAAGCTTTCTTT.

The chain is built from TRBV5-1 and TRBJ2-5; either TRBD1 or TRBD2 may supply D (6 bases each). V was clipped by 2 bases and J by 5 bases, with 19 bases between them. Germline V gene lookup returns CDR1 SGHRS and CDR2 YFSETQ. This CDR3 comprises 16 residues. The CDR3 here is CASSFLVPGGRETQYF. The CDR3 nucleotides are TGCGCCAGCAGCTTTTTAGTGCCTGGGGGGCGGGAGACCCAGTACTTC.

The V call is TRBV29-1, the J call TRBJ2-5; 7 bases align to TRBD1. The germline gives CDR1 SQVTM, CDR2 ANQGSEA. Trimming removed 5 bases from V and 2 bases from J; junction bases left unmatched: 8. The CDR3 is made up of 14 amino acids. The CDR3 sequence is CSVTPTGLQETQYF. DNA of the CDR3: TGCAGCGTTACTCCGACAGGGTTGCAAGAGACCCAGTACTTC.

This clone was observed a few times. The V call is TRBV29-1, the J call TRBJ1-2, with D perhaps TRBD1 (5 bases). There are 13 residues in the CDR3. Trimming cost V 0 bases and J 8 bases, with 13 bases left between them. Germline-derived CDR1 and CDR2 are SQVTM and ANQGSEA. The CDR3 spells CSVEDPEGQGYTF. The CDR3 DNA reads as TGCAGCGTTGAAGATCCGGAGGGGCAAGGCTACACCTTC. Variable domain in full (rest from reference TRBV29-1 and TRBJ1-2): SAVISQKPSRDICQRGTSLTIQCQVDSQVTMMFWYRQQPGQSLTLIATANQGSEATYESGFVIDKFPISRPNLTFSTLTVSNMSPEDSSIYLCSVEDPEGQGYTFGSGTRLTVV.

The chain recombines TRBV13 with TRBJ1-4; a possible D gene is TRBD1 (5 bases). Germline values: CDR1 PRHDT, CDR2 FYEKMQ (reference sequence). Trimming left V 5 bases short and J 0 bases short, with 10 bases between. This CDR3 has 15 residues. The CDR3 nucleotides are TGTGCCAGCAGCAGGGGATTTGCAACTAATGAAAAACTGTTTTTT. It translates to CASSRGFATNEKLFF.

The chain is built from TRBV2 and TRBJ1-2; D unresolved. Germline lookup yields CDR1 SNHLY and CDR2 FYNNEI. The CDR3 totals 11 residues. The V and J ends lost 6 bases and 8 bases respectively, with 10 bases between them. CDR3 in amino acids: CASRVVVGYTF. The CDR3 DNA sequence: TGTGCCAGCAGGGTAGTGGTAGGCTACACCTTC.

The rearrangement links TRBV18 to TRBJ1-5; the D gene is possibly TRBD1 (5 bases). The CDR3 is made up of 16 amino acids. Trimming shortened V by 3 bases and J by 3 bases, and 15 bases separated the two germline ends. Germline CDR1 is KGHSH and CDR2 is LQKENI. The CDR3 coding sequence is TGTGCCAGCTCACCTTCCGGGACGGTCTCCAATCAGCCCCAGCATTTT. Its translation is CASSPSGTVSNQPQHF. Full variable domain (rest looked up from reference TRBV18 and TRBJ1-5): NAGVMQNPRHLVRRRGQEARLRCSPMKGHSHVYWYRQLPEEGLKFMVYLQKENIIDESGMPKERFSAEFPKEGPSILRIQQVVRGDSAAYFCASSPSGTVSNQPQHFGDGTRLSIL.

The chain recombines TRBV5-1 with TRBJ1-4, with D possibly being TRBD1 (6 bases). The V end was cut by 3 bases, the J end by 5 bases, with 20 bases between. The CDR3 sequence is 17 residues long. Germline V CDR1 and CDR2: SGHRS, YFSETQ. CDR3 nucleotide sequence: TGCGCCAGCAGCTCGGGCAGGGGAGGGAGAAGGAATGAAAAACTGTTTTTT. Translated, it gives CASSSGRGGRRNEKLFF.

The chain combines TRBV11-2 with TRBJ2-1; 11 positions agree with TRBD2. Looked up from germline, CDR1 is SGHAT and CDR2 is FQNNGV. The V and J ends lost 5 bases and 11 bases, in that order; junction bases with no gene match: 8. The CDR3 length is 14 residues. CDR3 in amino acids: CASSIDSGRAQQFF. CDR3 in DNA: TGTGCCAGCAGCATTGATAGCGGGAGGGCCCAGCAGTTCTTC.

The V gene is TRBV6-1, the J gene TRBJ1-1; tentatively, D is TRBD1 (6 bases). Germline V lookup: CDR1 MNHNS, CDR2 SASEGT. V lost 5 bases, J lost 5 bases, and 12 bases lay in between. The length of the CDR3 is 13 residues. The CDR3 nucleotides are TGTGCCAGCAGTATTTCAGGGGTTACTGAAGCTTTCTTT. As protein: CASSISGVTEAFF.